The TCR beta chain under discussion was sequenced for a study of blood T cell repertoires in COVID-19 (dated by TCRdb to 2018 to 2021). General notes on the study: Samples from collaborators originated in the United States, Italy and Spain and spanned both the acute and convalescent phases of COVID-19. The samples were drawn from two sources: the first 160 participants of the ongoing ImmuneRACE study, and 1,254 subjects contributed by 6 global collaborators. The prospective study material was composed of cDNA or gDNA derived from T cells, B-cell-depleted T cells, or PBMCs. Where HLA class I and class II types were available, the types were taken from metadata supplied by the sample provider, not from assay-based typing. A freely available public database, intended as a resource for researchers studying the immune response to SARS-CoV-2, is where the repertoires were released. A de-identified subject ID, COVID-19 status, age in years and sex were almost always included in the sample metadata. Subjects who had been exposed to COVID-19, were actively infected with it, or had recovered from it provided the deeply sampled blood TCRbeta repertoires that made up the dataset. Overall study outcomes, separate from this receptor: Clinical and demographic metadata were provided uncurated, with the amount varying by source and participant.

TCRbeta CDR3 regions were amplified from genomic DNA by means of the immunoSEQ Assay, a bias-controlled multiplex PCR. In the original analysis: The number of nucleated cells in each sample was estimated from the amplification of reference gene primers within the assay. Sequence reads were collapsed and filtered to measure the absolute abundance of every unique TCRbeta CDR3 rearrangement. For each sample, productive Simpson clonality was calculated by taking the square root of Simpson's diversity index across productive rearrangements. TCRdb holds this immuneACCESS table with in-frame rearrangements only. Some clones are missing; in checked studies, unresolved V genes explain under half, and the rest has no known cause. The V and J calls and clone size are taken from that table; D and trimming were inferred from the DNA. This sample comprises under 250,000 clones, around 86% of them detected only once. Over 1.5% of the sample is held by the ten biggest clonotypes.

As to this clone: Its antigen specificity is not known. Base qualities are not at hand, and no much larger clone is one base apart.

In the prospective study, participants were roughly 18 to 100 years old, resided in about two dozen geographic areas of the United States, and were enrolled through a virtual design. Cohort assignment in the prospective study relied on participant-reported clinical history from a screening survey and a study questionnaire. ImmuneRACE Cohort 3 recovered participants were defined by two consecutive negative NP/OP PCR tests, healthcare professional clearance, or symptom resolution. Each participant in the prospective study had whole blood, serum and a nasopharyngeal or oropharyngeal swab collected by mobile phlebotomists. Participants in the prospective study had the option to provide additional blood draws and questionnaires over a 2-month period. Blood samples from the prospective study were shipped frozen or at room temperature prior to DNA extraction. The CDR3 has 13 amino acids, counting the end cysteine and phenylalanine. Just the 39-base CDR3 DNA is kept, in frame starting at base 1. Germline trimming: 4 bases from V, 1 base from J; junction bases outside gene matches: 0. Looking up the germline V gene (reference sequence) yields CDR1 SGHNT and CDR2 YYREEE.

Material: PBMCs or T cells enriched from blood (not recorded which). The receptor's source is a man aged 35-49 years who had recovered from COVID-19. The chain joins TRBV5-4 to TRBJ1-2; TRBD1 fits 8 bases in the junction. The sequenced DNA is TGTGCCAGCAGCGACAGGGGTAACTATGGCTACACCTTC. The encoded protein is CASSDRGNYGYTF.